The T cell receptor (beta chain) described here comes from a study of shared clonotypes between healthy human individuals. Across the study: Samples came from two female and a few male donors aged 18 to 49. Regarding the study as a whole: Memory subsets had estimated richness that was generally smaller than that of naive subsets.

Trimming took off 0 bases at V and 4 bases at J, with 7 bases between the two ends. The CDR3 sequence is 13 residues long. Germline V gene lookup returns CDR1 LNHNV and CDR2 YYDKDF (reference sequence). Remarks on this clone: The antigen remains undetermined. The same CDR3 arises from other DNA sequences in this sample as well.

The authors' processing: From ImmunoSEQ came sequences covering only the junction and carrying no quality scores, so filtering differed. The data were produced by immunoSEQ multiplex PCR, yet TCRdb's version contains in-frame clones alone and is incomplete. D and trimming were read from the DNA, whereas the V and J calls and clone size are those reported in that table. Of a few million clones listed, 95% were seen once; the top ten hold roughly 0.13%. Participating donors were healthy, HIV-negative adults free of recent acute infections or vaccinations. V usage is TRBV15 and J usage is TRBJ2-7; maybe TRBD1 (5 bases). This sequence was found in a man younger than 30 in good health. The sequencing input was naive CD4+ T cells sorted from blood. As for subset: CD45RA+ positively selected. CDR3 sequence reads: CATSRDQGYEQYF. DNA of the CDR3: TGTGCCACCAGCAGAGATCAGGGATACGAGCAGTACTTC.